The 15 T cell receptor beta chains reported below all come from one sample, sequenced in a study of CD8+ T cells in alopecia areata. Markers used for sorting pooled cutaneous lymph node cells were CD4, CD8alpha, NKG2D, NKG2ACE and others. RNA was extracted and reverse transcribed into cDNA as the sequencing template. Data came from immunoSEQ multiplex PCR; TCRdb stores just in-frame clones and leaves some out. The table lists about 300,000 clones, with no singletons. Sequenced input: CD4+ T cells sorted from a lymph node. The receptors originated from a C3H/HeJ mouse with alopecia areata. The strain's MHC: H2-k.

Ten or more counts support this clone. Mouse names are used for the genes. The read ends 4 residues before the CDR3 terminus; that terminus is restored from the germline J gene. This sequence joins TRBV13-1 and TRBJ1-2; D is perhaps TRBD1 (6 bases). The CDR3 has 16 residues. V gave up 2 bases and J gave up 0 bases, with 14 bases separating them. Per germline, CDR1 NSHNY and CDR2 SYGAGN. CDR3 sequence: CASSDVPGQSNSDYTF. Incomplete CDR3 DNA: TGTGCCAGCAGTGACGTTCCGGGACAATCAAACTCC.

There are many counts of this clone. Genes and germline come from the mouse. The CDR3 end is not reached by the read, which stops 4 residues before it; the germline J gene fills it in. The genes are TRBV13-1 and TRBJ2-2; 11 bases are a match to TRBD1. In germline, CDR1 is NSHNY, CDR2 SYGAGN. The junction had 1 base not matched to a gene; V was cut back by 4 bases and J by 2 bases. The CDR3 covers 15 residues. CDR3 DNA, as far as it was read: TGTGCCAGCAGTTGGGACAGGGGGAACACCGGG. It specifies CASSWDRGNTG. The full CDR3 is CASSWDRGNTGQLYF.

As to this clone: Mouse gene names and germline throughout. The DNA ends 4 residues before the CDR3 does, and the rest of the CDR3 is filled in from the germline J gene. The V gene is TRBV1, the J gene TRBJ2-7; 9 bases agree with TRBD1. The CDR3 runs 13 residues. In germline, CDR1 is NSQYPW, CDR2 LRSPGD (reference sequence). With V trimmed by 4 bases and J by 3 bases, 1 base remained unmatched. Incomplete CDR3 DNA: TGCACCTGCAGTGGACAGGGGGGCTAT. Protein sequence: CTCSGQGGY. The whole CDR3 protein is CTCSGQGGYEQYF.

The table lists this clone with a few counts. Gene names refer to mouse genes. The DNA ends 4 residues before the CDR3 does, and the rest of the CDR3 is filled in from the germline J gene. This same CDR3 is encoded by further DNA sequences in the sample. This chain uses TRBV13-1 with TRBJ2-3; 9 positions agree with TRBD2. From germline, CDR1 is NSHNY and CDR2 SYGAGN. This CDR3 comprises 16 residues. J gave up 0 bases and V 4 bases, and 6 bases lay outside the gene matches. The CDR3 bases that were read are TGTGCCAGCAGTCTCACTGGGGGGACTAGTGCAGAA. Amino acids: CASSLTGGTSAE. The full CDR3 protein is CASSLTGGTSAETLYF.

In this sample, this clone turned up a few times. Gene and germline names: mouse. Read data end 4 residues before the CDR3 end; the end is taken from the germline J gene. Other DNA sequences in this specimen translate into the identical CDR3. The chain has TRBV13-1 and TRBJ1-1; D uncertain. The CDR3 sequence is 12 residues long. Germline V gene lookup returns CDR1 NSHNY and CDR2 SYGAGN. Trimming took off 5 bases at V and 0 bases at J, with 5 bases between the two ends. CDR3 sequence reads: CASSRQNTEVFF. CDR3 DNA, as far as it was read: TGTGCCAGCAGCCGACAGAACACA.

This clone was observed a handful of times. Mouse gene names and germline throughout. CDR3 DNA, as far as it was read: TGTGCCAGCAGCCCCGGGACAGGGGATGCT. It is translated as CASSPGTGDA. The entire CDR3 reads CASSPGTGDAEQFF. V and J are TRBV14 and TRBJ2-1, with 10 bases aligning to TRBD1. The read ends 4 residues before the CDR3 terminus; that terminus is restored from the germline J gene. Germline CDR1 and CDR2: SGHDT and FRDEAV. Losses at the gene ends were 5 bases for V and 5 bases for J; bases not matched to a gene: 4. The CDR3 loop spans 14 amino acids.

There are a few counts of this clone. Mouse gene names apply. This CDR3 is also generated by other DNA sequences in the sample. The CDR3 here is CASSPTGRAEQFF. The DNA read from the CDR3 is TGTGCCAGCAGCCCGACTGGGCGGGCT. The rearrangement uses TRBV19 and TRBJ2-1; 7 bases are a match to TRBD2. The read stops 4 residues short of the end of the CDR3; the missing end is completed from the germline J gene. Germline values: CDR1 FNHDT, CDR2 SITEND (reference sequence). The CDR3 is made up of 13 amino acids.

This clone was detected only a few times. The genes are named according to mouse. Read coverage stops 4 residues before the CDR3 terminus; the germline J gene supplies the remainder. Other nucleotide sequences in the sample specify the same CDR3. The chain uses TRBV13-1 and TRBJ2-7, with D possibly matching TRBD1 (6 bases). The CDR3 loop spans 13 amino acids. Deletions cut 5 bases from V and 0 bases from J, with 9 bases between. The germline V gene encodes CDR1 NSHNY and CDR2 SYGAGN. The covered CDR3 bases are TGTGCCAGCAGCCGGGACAACTCCTAT. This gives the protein CASSRDNSY. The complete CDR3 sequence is CASSRDNSYEQYF.

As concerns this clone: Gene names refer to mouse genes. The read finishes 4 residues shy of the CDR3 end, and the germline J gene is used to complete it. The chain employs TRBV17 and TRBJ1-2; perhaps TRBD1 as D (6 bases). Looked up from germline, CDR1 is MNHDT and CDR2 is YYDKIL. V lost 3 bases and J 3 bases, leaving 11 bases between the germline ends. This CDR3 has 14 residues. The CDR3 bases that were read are TGTGCTAGCAGTAGCAGACAGGTCTACTCC. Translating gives CASSSRQVYS. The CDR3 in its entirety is CASSSRQVYSDYTF.

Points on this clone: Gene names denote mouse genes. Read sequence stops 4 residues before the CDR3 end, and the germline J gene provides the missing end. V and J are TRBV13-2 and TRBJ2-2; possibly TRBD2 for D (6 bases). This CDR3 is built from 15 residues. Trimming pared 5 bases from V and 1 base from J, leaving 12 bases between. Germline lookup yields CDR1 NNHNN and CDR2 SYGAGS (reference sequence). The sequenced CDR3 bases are TGTGCCAGCGGCGGCGACTGGAAAAACACCGGG. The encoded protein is CASGGDWKNTG. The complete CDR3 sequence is CASGGDWKNTGQLYF.

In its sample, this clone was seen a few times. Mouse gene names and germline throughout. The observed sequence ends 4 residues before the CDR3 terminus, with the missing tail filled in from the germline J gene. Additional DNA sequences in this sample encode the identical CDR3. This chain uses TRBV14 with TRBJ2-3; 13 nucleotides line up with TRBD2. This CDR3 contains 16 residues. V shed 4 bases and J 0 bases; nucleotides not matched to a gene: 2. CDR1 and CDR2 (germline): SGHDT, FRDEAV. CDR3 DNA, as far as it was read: TGTGCCAGCAGTCCGGGACTGGGGGGGAGTGCAGAA. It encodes CASSPGLGGSAE. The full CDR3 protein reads CASSPGLGGSAETLYF.

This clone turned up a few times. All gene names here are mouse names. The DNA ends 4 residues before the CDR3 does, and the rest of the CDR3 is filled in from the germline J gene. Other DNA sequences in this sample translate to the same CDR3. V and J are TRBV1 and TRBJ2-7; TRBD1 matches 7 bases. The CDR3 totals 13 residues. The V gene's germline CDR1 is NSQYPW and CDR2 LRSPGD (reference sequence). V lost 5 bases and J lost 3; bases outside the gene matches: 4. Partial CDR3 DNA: TGCACCTGCAGTCCGGGACAGAGCTAT. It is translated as CTCSPGQSY. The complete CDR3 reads CTCSPGQSYEQYF.

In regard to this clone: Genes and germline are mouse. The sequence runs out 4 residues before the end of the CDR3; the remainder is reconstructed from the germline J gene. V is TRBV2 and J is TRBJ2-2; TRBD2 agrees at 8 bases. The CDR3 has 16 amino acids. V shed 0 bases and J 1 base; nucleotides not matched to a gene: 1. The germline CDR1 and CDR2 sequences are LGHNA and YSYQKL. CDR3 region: CASSQDLGGNTGQLYF. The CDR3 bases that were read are TGTGCCAGCAGCCAAGATCTGGGGGGAAACACCGGG.

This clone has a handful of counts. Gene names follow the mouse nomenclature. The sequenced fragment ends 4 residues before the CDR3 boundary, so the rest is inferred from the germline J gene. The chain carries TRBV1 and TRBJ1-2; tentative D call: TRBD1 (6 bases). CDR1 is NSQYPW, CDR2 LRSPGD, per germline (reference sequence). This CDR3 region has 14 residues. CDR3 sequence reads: CTCSAAQGTSDYTF. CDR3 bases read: TGCACCTGCAGTGCAGCTCAGGGGACGTCC. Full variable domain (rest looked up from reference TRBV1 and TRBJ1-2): VTLLEQNPRWRLVPRGQAVNLRCILKNSQYPWMSWYQQDLQKQLQWLFTLRSPGDKEVKSLPGADYLATRVTDTELRLQVANMSQGRTLYCTCSAAQGTSDYTFGSGTRLLVI.

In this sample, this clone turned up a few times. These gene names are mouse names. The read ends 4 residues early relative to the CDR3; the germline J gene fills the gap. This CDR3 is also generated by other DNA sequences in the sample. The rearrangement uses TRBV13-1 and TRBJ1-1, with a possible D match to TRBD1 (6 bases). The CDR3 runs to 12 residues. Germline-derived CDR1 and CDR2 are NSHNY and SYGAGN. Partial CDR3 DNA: TGTGCCAGCAGTGATAGGGACAAA. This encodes CASSDRDK. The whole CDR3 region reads CASSDRDKEVFF.